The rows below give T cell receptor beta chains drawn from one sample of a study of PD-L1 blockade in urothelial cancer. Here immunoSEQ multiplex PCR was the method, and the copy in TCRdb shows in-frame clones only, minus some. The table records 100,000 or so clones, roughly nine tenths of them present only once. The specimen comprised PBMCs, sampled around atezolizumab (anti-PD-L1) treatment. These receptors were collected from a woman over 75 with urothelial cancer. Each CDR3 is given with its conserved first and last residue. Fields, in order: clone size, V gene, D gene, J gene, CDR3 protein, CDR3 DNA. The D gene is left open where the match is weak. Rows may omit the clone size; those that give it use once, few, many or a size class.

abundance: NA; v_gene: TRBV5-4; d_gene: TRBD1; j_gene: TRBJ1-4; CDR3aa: CARGRTGRIEKLFF; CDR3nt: TGTGCCAGGGGACGGACAGGCCGGATTGAAAAACTGTTTTTT
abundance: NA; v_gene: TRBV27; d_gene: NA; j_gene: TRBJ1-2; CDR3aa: CASRQSGLGGYTF; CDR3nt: TGTGCCAGCAGACAGAGCGGACTAGGAGGCTACACCTTC
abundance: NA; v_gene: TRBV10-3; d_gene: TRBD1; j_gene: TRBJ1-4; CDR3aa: CAISESTGGDEKLFF; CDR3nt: TGTGCCATCAGTGAGTCGACAGGGGGCGATGAAAAACTGTTTTTT
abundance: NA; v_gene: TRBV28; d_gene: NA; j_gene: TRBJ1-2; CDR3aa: CATGSRGYTF; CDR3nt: TGTGCCACAGGGTCCCGTGGCTACACCTTC
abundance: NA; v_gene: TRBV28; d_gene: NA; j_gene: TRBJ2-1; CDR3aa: CASIKGRYNEQFF; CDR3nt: TGTGCCAGCATCAAGGGGAGGTACAATGAGCAGTTCTTC
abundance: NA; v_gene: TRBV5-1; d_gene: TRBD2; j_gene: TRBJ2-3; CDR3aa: CASSLRTSGSTDTQYF; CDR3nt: TGCGCCAGCAGCCTCCGGACTAGCGGCTCCACAGATACGCAGTATTTT
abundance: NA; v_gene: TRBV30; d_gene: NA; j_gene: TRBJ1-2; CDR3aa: CAWIPGRVKGYTF; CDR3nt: TGTGCCTGGATCCCTGGGAGGGTCAAAGGCTACACCTTC
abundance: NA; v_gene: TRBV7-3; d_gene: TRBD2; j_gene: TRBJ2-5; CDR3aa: CASSSHPGLAETQYF; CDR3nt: TGTGCCAGCAGCTCCCATCCCGGACTAGCCGAGACCCAGTACTTC
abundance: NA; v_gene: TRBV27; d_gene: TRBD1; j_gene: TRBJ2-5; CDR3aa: CASRPTGRGQETQYF; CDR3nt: TGTGCCAGCAGACCCACTGGCAGGGGGCAAGAGACCCAGTACTTC
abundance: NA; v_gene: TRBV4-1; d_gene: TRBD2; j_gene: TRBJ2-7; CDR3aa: CASSQALAETYEQYF; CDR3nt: TGCGCCAGCAGCCAAGCTCTAGCGGAAACCTACGAGCAGTACTTC
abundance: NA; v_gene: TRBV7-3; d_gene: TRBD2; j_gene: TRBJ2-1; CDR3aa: CASSSGGGASGTFYNEQFF; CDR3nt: TGTGCCAGCAGCTCAGGGGGTGGGGCTAGCGGGACCTTCTACAATGAGCAGTTCTTC
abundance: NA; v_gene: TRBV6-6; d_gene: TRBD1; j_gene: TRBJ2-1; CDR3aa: CASTQSGQGAFPFF; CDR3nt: TGTGCCAGCACCCAGTCGGGGCAGGGGGCCTTTCCGTTCTTC
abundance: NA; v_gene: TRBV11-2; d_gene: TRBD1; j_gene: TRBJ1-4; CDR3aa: CASSLYGQGHEKLFF; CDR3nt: TGTGCCAGCAGCTTATACGGACAGGGCCATGAAAAACTGTTTTTT
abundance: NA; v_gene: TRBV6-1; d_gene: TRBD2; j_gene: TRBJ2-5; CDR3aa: CASSSWGLAEETQYF; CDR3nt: TGTGCCAGCAGTTCCTGGGGACTAGCTGAGGAGACCCAGTACTTC
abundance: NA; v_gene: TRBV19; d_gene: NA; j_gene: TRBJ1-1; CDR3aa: CASTMTVRNTEAFF; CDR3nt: TGTGCCAGTACTATGACAGTTCGGAACACTGAAGCTTTCTTT
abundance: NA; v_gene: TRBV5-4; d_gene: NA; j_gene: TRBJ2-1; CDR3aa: CASSLTDNEQFF; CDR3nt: TGTGCCAGCAGCTTGACAGACAATGAGCAGTTCTTC
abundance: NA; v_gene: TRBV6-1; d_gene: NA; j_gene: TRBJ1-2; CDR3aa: CASSELRGYTF; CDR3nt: TGTGCCAGCAGCGAACTCAGGGGCTACACCTTC
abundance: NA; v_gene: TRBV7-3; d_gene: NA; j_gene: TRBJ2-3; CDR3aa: CASSPSTVDTQYF; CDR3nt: TGTGCCAGCAGCCCGTCGACAGTCGATACGCAGTATTTT
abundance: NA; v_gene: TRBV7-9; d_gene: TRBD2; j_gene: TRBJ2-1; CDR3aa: CASSTGGGLAGYNEQFF; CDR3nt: TGTGCCAGCAGCACAGGGGGGGGACTAGCGGGGTACAATGAGCAGTTCTTC
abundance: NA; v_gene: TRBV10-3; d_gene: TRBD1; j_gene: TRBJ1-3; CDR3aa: CASADRGWDTIYF; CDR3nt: TGTGCCAGCGCGGACAGGGGTTGGGACACCATATATTTT
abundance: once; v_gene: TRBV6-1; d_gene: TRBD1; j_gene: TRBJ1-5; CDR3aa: CASRGTGGLQPQHF; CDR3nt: TGTGCCAGCAGGGGGACAGGGGGCCTTCAGCCCCAGCATTTT
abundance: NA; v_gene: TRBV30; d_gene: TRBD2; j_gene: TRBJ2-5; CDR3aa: CAWSVTSGRETQYF; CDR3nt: TGTGCCTGGAGTGTAACTAGCGGGAGAGAGACCCAGTACTTC
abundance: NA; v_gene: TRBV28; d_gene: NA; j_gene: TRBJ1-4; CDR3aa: CASSPIRVATNEKLFF; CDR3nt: TGTGCCAGCAGCCCTATCCGGGTAGCGACTAATGAAAAACTGTTTTTT
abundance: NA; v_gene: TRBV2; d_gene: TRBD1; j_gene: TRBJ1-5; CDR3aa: CASRKTGTQPQHF; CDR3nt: TGTGCCAGCAGGAAGACAGGGACTCAGCCCCAGCATTTT
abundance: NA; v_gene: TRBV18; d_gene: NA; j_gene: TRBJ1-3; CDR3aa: CASSPPGGGNTIYF; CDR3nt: TGTGCCAGCTCACCACCGGGAGGTGGAAACACCATATATTTT
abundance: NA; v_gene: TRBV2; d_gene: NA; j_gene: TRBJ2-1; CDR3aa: CASSEGRLGGEQFF; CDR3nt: TGTGCCAGCAGTGAAGGGAGGCTGGGGGGTGAGCAGTTCTTC
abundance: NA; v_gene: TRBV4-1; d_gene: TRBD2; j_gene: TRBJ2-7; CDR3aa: CASSYGTSGSVPYEQYF; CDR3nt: TGCGCCAGCAGCTACGGAACTAGCGGGAGTGTTCCCTACGAGCAGTACTTC
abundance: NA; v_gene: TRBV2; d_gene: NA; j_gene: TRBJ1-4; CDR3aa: CASNRKGEGEKLFF; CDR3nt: TGTGCCAGCAACAGGAAAGGGGAAGGTGAAAAACTGTTTTTT
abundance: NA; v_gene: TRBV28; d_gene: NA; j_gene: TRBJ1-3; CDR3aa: CASSRRASGNTIYF; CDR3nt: TGTGCCAGCAGCCGGCGGGCATCTGGAAACACCATATATTTT
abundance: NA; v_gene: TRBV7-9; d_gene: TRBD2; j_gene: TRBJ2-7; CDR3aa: CASSFGRAGGSSYEQYF; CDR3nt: TGTGCCAGCAGCTTTGGTCGAGCGGGAGGATCTTCCTACGAGCAGTACTTC
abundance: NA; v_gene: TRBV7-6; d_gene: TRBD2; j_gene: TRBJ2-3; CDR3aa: CASTLSGNSDTQYF; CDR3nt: TGTGCCAGCACCCTTAGCGGGAACTCAGATACGCAGTATTTT
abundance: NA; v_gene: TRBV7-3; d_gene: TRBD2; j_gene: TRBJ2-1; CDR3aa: CASRSGLAGDNEQFF; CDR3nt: TGTGCCAGCAGGTCGGGACTAGCGGGAGACAATGAGCAGTTCTTC
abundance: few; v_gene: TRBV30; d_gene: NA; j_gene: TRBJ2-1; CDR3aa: CAWTPGHGSYNEQFF; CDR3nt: TGTGCCTGGACCCCCGGGCACGGGAGCTACAATGAGCAGTTCTTC
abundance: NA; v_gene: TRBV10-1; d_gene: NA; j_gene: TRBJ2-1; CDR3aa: CASSRAATSSYNEQFF; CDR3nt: TGCGCCAGCAGTAGAGCGGCCACCAGCTCCTACAATGAGCAGTTCTTC
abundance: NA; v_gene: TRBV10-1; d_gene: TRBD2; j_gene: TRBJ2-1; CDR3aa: CASSGSTSGRALNEQFF; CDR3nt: TGCGCCAGCAGTGGTTCGACTAGCGGGAGGGCCCTCAATGAGCAGTTCTTC
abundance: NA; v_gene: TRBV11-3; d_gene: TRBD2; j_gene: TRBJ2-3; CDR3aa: CASSSGLASTQYF; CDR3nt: TGTGCCAGCAGTTCCGGACTAGCAAGCACGCAGTATTTT
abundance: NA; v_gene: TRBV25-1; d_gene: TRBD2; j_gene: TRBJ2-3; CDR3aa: CASSGLAGGEDTQYF; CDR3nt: TGTGCCAGCAGTGGACTAGCGGGAGGCGAAGATACGCAGTATTTT
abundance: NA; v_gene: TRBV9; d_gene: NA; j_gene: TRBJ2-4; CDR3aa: CASSAGTQAKNIQYF; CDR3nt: TGTGCCAGCAGCGCCGGGACTCAAGCCAAAAACATTCAGTACTTC
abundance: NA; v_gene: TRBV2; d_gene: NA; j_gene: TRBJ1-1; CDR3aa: CASSRLTVSEAFF; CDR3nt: TGTGCCAGCAGTAGGCTCACAGTGAGTGAAGCTTTCTTT
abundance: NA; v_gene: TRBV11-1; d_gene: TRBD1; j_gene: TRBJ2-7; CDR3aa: CASSPGGQGSYEQYF; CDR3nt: TGTGCCAGCAGCCCGGGCGGACAGGGTTCCTACGAGCAGTACTTC
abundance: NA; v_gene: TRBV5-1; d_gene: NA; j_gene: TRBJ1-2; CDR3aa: CASSRDNGYTF; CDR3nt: TGCGCCAGCAGCCGGGACAACGGCTACACCTTC
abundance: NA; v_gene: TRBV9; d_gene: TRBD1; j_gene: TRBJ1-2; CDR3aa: CASSVGSGQGARGYTF; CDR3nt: TGTGCCAGCAGCGTAGGATCGGGACAGGGGGCTCGTGGCTACACCTTC
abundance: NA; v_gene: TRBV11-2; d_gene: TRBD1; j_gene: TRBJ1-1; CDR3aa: CASSLGRQGRGPAFF; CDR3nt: TGTGCCAGCAGCTTAGGGAGGCAGGGAAGGGGGCCAGCTTTCTTT
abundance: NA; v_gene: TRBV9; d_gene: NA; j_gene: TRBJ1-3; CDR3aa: CASSSGVPAGNTIYF; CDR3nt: TGTGCCAGCAGCTCAGGGGTCCCTGCCGGAAACACCATATATTTT
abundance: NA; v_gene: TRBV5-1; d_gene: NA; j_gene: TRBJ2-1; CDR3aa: CASSPGSDEQFF; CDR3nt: TGCGCCAGCAGTCCAGGAAGTGATGAGCAGTTCTTC
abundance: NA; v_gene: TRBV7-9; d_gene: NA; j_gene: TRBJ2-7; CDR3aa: CASSPQRVSSYEQYF; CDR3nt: TGTGCCAGCAGCCCACAGCGGGTTAGCTCCTACGAGCAGTACTTC
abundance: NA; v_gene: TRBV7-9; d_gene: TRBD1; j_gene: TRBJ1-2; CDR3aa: CASSLDGTGNGYTF; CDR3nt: TGTGCCAGCAGCTTAGATGGGACAGGGAACGGCTACACCTTC
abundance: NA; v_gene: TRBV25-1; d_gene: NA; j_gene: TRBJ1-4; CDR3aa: CASSDQTPKLFF; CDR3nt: TGTGCCAGCAGTGATCAAACTCCCAAACTGTTTTTT
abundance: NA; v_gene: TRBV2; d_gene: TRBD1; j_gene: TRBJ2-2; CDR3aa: CASSGDRVNTGELFF; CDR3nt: TGTGCCAGCAGTGGGGACAGGGTGAACACCGGGGAGCTGTTTTTT
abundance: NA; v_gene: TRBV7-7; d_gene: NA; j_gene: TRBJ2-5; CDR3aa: CASSQRFGGQETQYF; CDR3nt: TGTGCCAGCAGCCAACGATTCGGGGGACAAGAGACCCAGTACTTC